Shown below are 16 T cell receptor beta chains from a single sample sequenced in a study of blood T cell repertoires in COVID-19. Produced via immunoSEQ multiplex PCR; TCRdb's table is partial and in-frame only. The sample includes 90,000 or so clones, 75% to 85% seen only once; the top ten take roughly 25%. The sample taken for sequencing was peripheral blood. All receptors come from a man between 60 and 75 years old with acute or convalescent COVID-19.

The chain employs TRBV5-1 and TRBJ1-1; 7 nucleotides align to TRBD1. This CDR3 contains 14 residues. V was clipped by 3 bases and J by 4 bases; unmatched bases: 6. CDR1 and CDR2 (germline): SGHRS, YFSETQ. CDR3 protein: CASSSDRFSTEAFF. The CDR3 DNA reads as TGCGCCAGCAGCTCGGACAGGTTTAGCACTGAAGCTTTCTTT.

The rearrangement uses TRBV2 and TRBJ2-4; 9 bases line up with TRBD2. CDR3 length: 16 residues. Germline CDR1 and CDR2: SNHLY and FYNNEI. Trimming took 7 bases from V and 6 from J; bases not matched to a gene: 13. The CDR3 DNA reads TGTGCCAGCACCCTCCCGGGACTAGCCGGGGCAAACATTCAGTACTTC. Translating gives CASTLPGLAGANIQYF. Looking up the rest from reference TRBV2 and TRBJ2-4 gives the full variable domain: EPEVTQTPSHQVTQMGQEVILRCVPISNHLYFYWYRQILGQKVEFLVSFYNNEISEKSEIFDDQFSVERPDGSNFTLKIRSTKLEDSAMYFCASTLPGLAGANIQYFGAGTRLSVL.

V is TRBV3-1 (or the pseudogene TRBV3-2) and J is TRBJ1-2; 7 bases are a match to TRBD1. The V gene's germline CDR1 is LGHDT and CDR2 YNNKEL (reference sequence). This CDR3 spans 15 amino acids. Trimming at V came to 2 bases and at J to 2 bases, leaving 5 bases not matched to a gene. CDR3 nucleotide sequence: TGTGCCAGCAGCCAATCGCCGGACAGGAACTATGGCTACACCTTC. Encoded protein: CASSQSPDRNYGYTF.

The V and J genes are TRBV7-6 and TRBJ2-1; a possible D gene is TRBD2 (6 bases). The V and J ends lost 5 bases and 3 bases respectively, with 14 bases between them. The CDR3 runs to 15 residues. The germline gives CDR1 SGHVS, CDR2 FNYEAQ. CDR3 residues: CASSPRTGVYNEQFF. As DNA, the CDR3 is TGTGCCAGCAGCCCGCGGACGGGGGTCTACAATGAGCAGTTCTTC.

This sequence joins TRBV5-1 and TRBJ1-6; TRBD1 is a possible D gene (6 bases). Deletions cut 0 bases from V and 8 bases from J, with 9 bases between. Germline V gives CDR1 SGHRS, CDR2 YFSETQ. The CDR3 has 14 amino acids. The CDR3 nucleotides read TGCGCCAGCAGCTTGGCGGGACAACATTCACCCCTCCACTTT. It is translated as CASSLAGQHSPLHF.

This chain links TRBV7-8 with TRBJ2-7; possible D gene TRBD1, 5 bases. CDR3 length equals 14 residues. Trimming stripped 2 bases from V and 7 bases from J, with 15 bases between. Per germline, CDR1 SGHVS and CDR2 FQNEAQ. The CDR3 nucleotides read TGTGCCAGCAGCTTAACGACAGCATCCTTGGAGCAGTACTTC. The encoded protein is CASSLTTASLEQYF.

This rearrangement joins TRBV5-6 to TRBJ2-2; D uncertain. There are 17 residues in the CDR3. The germline gives CDR1 SGHDT, CDR2 YYEEEE. The germline V and J ends were trimmed by 1 base and 1 base, with 14 bases remaining between them. This CDR3 reads CASSLLRLAVNTGELFF. Here the CDR3 DNA reads TGTGCCAGCAGCTTGCTCCGTCTTGCAGTGAACACCGGGGAGCTGTTTTTT.

The chain carries TRBV27 and TRBJ1-2; 8 bases fit TRBD1. With V trimmed by 2 bases and J by 4 bases, 3 bases remained unmatched. Per the germline V gene, CDR1 is MNHEY and CDR2 is SMNVEV (reference sequence). This CDR3 is built from 14 residues. The CDR3 region has the DNA TGTGCCAGCAGTTTAGGGCAGGGGGCCTATGGCTACACCTTC. It yields the protein CASSLGQGAYGYTF.

V and J are TRBV3-1 (or the pseudogene TRBV3-2) and TRBJ2-1, with 13 bases lining up with TRBD2. Germline V lookup: CDR1 LGHDT, CDR2 YNNKEL (reference sequence). The ends lost 3 bases at V and 0 bases at J; junction bases unmatched: 11. The CDR3 runs to 20 residues. The CDR3 DNA follows: TGTGCCAGCAGCCACGCTACGGGACTAGCGGGAAAACGCTCCTACAATGAGCAGTTCTTC. Its protein is CASSHATGLAGKRSYNEQFF.

This chain's CDR3 is CASRRHYGGVDEQFF. CDR3 in DNA: TGTGCCAGCAGACGGCACTACGGGGGTGTTGATGAGCAGTTCTTC. The V and J genes are TRBV6-1 and TRBJ2-1, with D perhaps matching TRBD2 (6 bases). CDR3 length equals 15 residues. Deletions cut 6 bases from V and 8 bases from J, with 20 bases between. Germline loops: CDR1 MNHNS, CDR2 SASEGT.

This clone was seen only a few times. The chain is built from TRBV19 and TRBJ1-2; D is ambiguous. V lost 6 bases to trimming and J lost 4 bases, with 6 bases between them. The CDR3 is 11 amino acids. CDR1 LNHDA and CDR2 SQIVND come from the germline V gene (reference sequence). The CDR3 coding sequence is TGTGCCAGTAGCGAGCGCTATGGCTACACCTTC. This sequence encodes CASSERYGYTF.

This clone was counted between two and nine times. V and J are TRBV19 and TRBJ1-6; 7 positions match TRBD1. CDR1 is LNHDA and CDR2 is SQIVND in the germline V gene (reference sequence). Losses at the gene ends were 8 bases for V and 7 bases for J; bases not matched to a gene: 5. The CDR3 has 13 residues. The CDR3 loop reads CASRTGKNSPLHF. The CDR3 DNA sequence: TGTGCCAGTCGGACAGGAAAGAATTCACCCCTCCACTTT.

This clone has a handful of counts. The chain combines TRBV28 with TRBJ2-1, with 10 bases matching TRBD1. The CDR3 runs to 18 residues. Germline V gene data show CDR1 as MDHEN and CDR2 as SYDVKM. The V gene end was trimmed by 7 bases and the J gene end by 6 bases; junction bases not matched to a gene: 18. As DNA, the CDR3 is TGTGCCAGCACCGGATCCGGAGGAGGGGGACAGGGGTTCAATGAGCAGTTCTTC. Amino acid sequence: CASTGSGGGGQGFNEQFF.

This chain connects TRBV5-6 to TRBJ2-3; 11 bases agree with TRBD1. The CDR3 loop spans 16 amino acids. The germline gives CDR1 SGHDT, CDR2 YYEEEE. Trimming at V came to 4 bases and at J to 1 base, leaving 5 bases not matched to a gene. For the CDR3, the DNA is TGTGCCAGCAGCCCCCGGACAGGGGGCCGCACAGATACGCAGTATTTT. Residues: CASSPRTGGRTDTQYF.

J is TRBJ1-4 and V is TRBV6-5; TRBD1 is a possible D gene (6 bases). Looked up from germline, CDR1 is MNHEY and CDR2 is SVGAGI. V was shortened by 6 bases and J by 8 bases, with 13 bases between the two germline ends. This CDR3 is 13 amino acids long. CDR3 bases: TGTGCCAGCAGAGCGGGGGGGACAGAAAAACTGTTTTTT. This encodes CASRAGGTEKLFF.

This clone is a singleton in its sample. The genes are TRBV3-1 (or the pseudogene TRBV3-2) and TRBJ2-7; perhaps TRBD2 as D (6 bases). Germline V CDR1 and CDR2: LGHDT, YNNKEL (reference sequence). The CDR3 covers 14 residues. V lost 4 bases to trimming and J lost 2 bases, with 12 bases between them. The CDR3 region is CASSRSGGTYEQYV. The CDR3 nucleotides are TGTGCCAGCAGCCGGAGTGGGGGGACCTACGAGCAGTACGTC.